This TCR beta chain was identified during a study of PD-1 blockade in classical Hodgkin lymphoma. TCRdb's table, derived via immunoSEQ multiplex PCR, lists solely in-frame clones and lacks some. The data contain roughly 100,000 clones, about 92% of them singletons. Time point: cycle 4 day 1 (C4D1), after 6 weeks of nivolumab. The patients all showed relapse after autologous stem cell transplantation, while their brentuximab vedotin exposure varied. The CDR3 loop spans 15 amino acids. From germline, CDR1 is MNHEY and CDR2 SVGAGI. With 3 bases clipped from V and 7 bases from J, the junction kept 10 bases outside the gene matches.

The TCR originated in a human donor with classical Hodgkin lymphoma. The rearrangement joins TRBV6-5 to TRBJ1-2; 8 nucleotides agree with TRBD1. Sequences were derived from peripheral blood mononuclear cells (PBMCs), sampled before the fourth cycle of nivolumab. The CDR3 bases are TGTGCCAGCAGTTATCTGGCAGGGGGCGGCCCTGGCTACACCTTC. Translated, it gives CASSYLAGGGPGYTF.